This is a list of T cell receptor beta chains from one sample in a study of Ad26.COV2.S vaccination and SARS-CoV-2 variants. Sequencing used immunoSEQ multiplex PCR; TCRdb keeps in-frame clones, though not all of them. The table lists roughly 410,000 clones, under 90% of them singletons. The sequencing used peripheral blood, collected in a trial of Ad26.COV2.S vaccine versus placebo. The receptor source for this set is a person aged 18-60 years who received the Ad26.COV2.S COVID-19 vaccine or a placebo. Each CDR3 is given with its conserved first and last residue. A D gene is named only where the DNA matches it firmly. The size entry is marked missing in some rows and otherwise reads once, few, many or a size class.

.	TRBV5-1	.	TRBJ2-5	TGCGCCAGCAGCTTATCGGACGTCCAAGAGACCCAGTACTTC	CASSLSDVQETQYF
.	TRBV5-5	.	TRBJ2-7	TGTGCCAGCAGCTTGGGGTACAGGGCGGACGAGCAGTACTTC	CASSLGYRADEQYF
.	TRBV5-6	.	TRBJ2-7	TGTGCCAGCAGCTTCGGTATGGAGGGGGCCGGGGGCTCCTACGAGCAGTACTTC	CASSFGMEGAGGSYEQYF
TRBD2	TRBV18	once	TRBJ2-6	TGTGCCAGCTCACCACTGGGGGCTAGCGGGGGCCAAAGCTCTGGGGCCAACGTCCTGACTTTC	CASSPLGASGGQSSGANVLTF
.	TRBV27	.	TRBJ1-1	TGTGCCAGCAGCCCTTTTGGGGGTTGGACTGAAGCTTTCTTT	CASSPFGGWTEAFF
.	TRBV18	.	TRBJ2-7	TGTGCCAGCTCACCCCTGCGGGAAGGCTACGAGCAGTACTTC	CASSPLREGYEQYF
.	TRBV29-1	few	TRBJ2-1	TGCAGCGTTGAAGACTTGGGCGGGAAGAGAGCGGAGCAGTTCTTC	CSVEDLGGKRAEQFF
TRBD1	TRBV7-9	few	TRBJ2-1	TGTGCCAGCAGCGAGATGGGGGACAGCTCCTACAATGAGCAGTTCTTC	CASSEMGDSSYNEQFF
.	TRBV10-2	.	TRBJ2-6	TGCGCCAGTCATGTCTCTGGGGCCAACGTCCTGACTTTC	CASHVSGANVLTF
.	TRBV5-5	.	TRBJ2-7	TGTGCCAGCAGCTTGATCGGTACTTACTCCTACGAGCAGTACTTC	CASSLIGTYSYEQYF
TRBD1	TRBV2	.	TRBJ2-7	TGTGCCAGCAGCAGACAGGGGAACACCTACGAGCAGTACTTC	CASSRQGNTYEQYF
.	TRBV7-2	.	TRBJ2-7	TGTGCCAGCAGCTTACATCTCCACGAGCAGTACTTC	CASSLHLHEQYF
.	TRBV19	.	TRBJ1-2	TGTGCCAGCCGCCTCGGGGCAGGGAAGACCTACACCTTC	CASRLGAGKTYTF
TRBD2	TRBV3-1/TRBV3-2	.	TRBJ2-5	TGTGCCAGCAGCCAACTGGGAGGGGACTCCCAAGAGACCCAGTACTTC	CASSQLGGDSQETQYF
.	TRBV3-1/TRBV3-2	.	TRBJ2-3	TGTGCCAGCAGCCTCCTGCGGAGGGCGGCCGGCGGGGTGGATACGCAGTATTTT	CASSLLRRAAGGVDTQYF
.	TRBV3-1/TRBV3-2	.	TRBJ1-1	TGTGCCAGCAGCCAGAAGGGATTTGAAGGCACTGAAGCTTTCTTT	CASSQKGFEGTEAFF
.	TRBV11-2	.	TRBJ1-2	TGTGCCAGCAGCTTGAGGGGACTGGACTATGGCTACACCTTC	CASSLRGLDYGYTF
.	TRBV7-6	.	TRBJ2-1	TGTGCCAGCGGACCCATAAGGCAGGGCCCCTACAATGAGCAGTTCTTC	CASGPIRQGPYNEQFF
.	TRBV4-1	.	TRBJ2-2	TGCGCCAGCAGCCAAGGGCTGGGGTCCGGGGAGCTGTTTTTT	CASSQGLGSGELFF
.	TRBV11-2	.	TRBJ2-2	TGTGCCAGCAGTTACCAGGAGGGCGGGGAGCTGTTTTTT	CASSYQEGGELFF
TRBD1	TRBV27	.	TRBJ1-1	TGTGCCAGCAGTTTATTACAGGGGTACACTGAAGCTTTCTTT	CASSLLQGYTEAFF
.	TRBV5-3	.	TRBJ2-1	TGTGCCAGAAGCTTCGGGGGAGGTCAATACAATGAGCAGCTCTTC	CARSFGGGQYNEQLF
TRBD2	TRBV6-6	.	TRBJ2-7	TGTGCCACCGGACTAGCGGGACCAGCCGAGCAGTACTTC	CATGLAGPAEQYF
.	TRBV19	few	TRBJ1-5	TGTGCCAGTACCGGGGATCGGGGCAATCAGCCCCAGCATTTT	CASTGDRGNQPQHF
TRBD2	TRBV3-1/TRBV3-2	.	TRBJ2-1	TGTGCCAGCAGCCAAAGCCCCGGGACTAGCGGGCTACCTTGGAGGAATGAGCAGTTCTTC	CASSQSPGTSGLPWRNEQFF
TRBD1	TRBV6-2/TRBV6-3	.	TRBJ2-5	TGTGCCAGCAGCCTGACAGGGGGCTGGGAGACCCAGTACTTC	CASSLTGGWETQYF
TRBD1	TRBV19	few	TRBJ1-1	TGTGCCAGTATCGACAGGGACATGAACACTGAAGCTTTCTTT	CASIDRDMNTEAFF
.	TRBV6-5	.	TRBJ2-2	TGTGCCAGCAGTTACAGAGGGGTCGGTGGGGAGCTGTTTTTT	CASSYRGVGGELFF